This T cell receptor (beta chain) was recovered during a study of T cell clonality in common variable immunodeficiency. There are 11 residues in the CDR3. Germline CDR1 and CDR2: SGHNT and YENEEA. Trimming took 0 bases from V and 6 from J, leaving 3 bases between them. Whole-study findings and limits: Authors noted CVID clonality's cause needs subpopulation repertoire sequencing. Fewer deletions and N-nucleotide insertions were reportedly seen in common variable immunodeficiency TCR beta sequences.

This clone was counted a few times. Its antigen is undetermined. The sequenced fragment ends 3 residues before the CDR3 boundary, so the rest is inferred from the germline J gene. Generated by immunoSEQ multiplex PCR, the TCRdb table keeps only in-frame clones and is missing some. This repertoire holds some 60,000 clones, and none appear only once. Blood samples were heparinized, about 5 to 9 ml per donor. This clonotype was obtained from a person aged 18-70 years in good health. The specimen sequenced was peripheral blood mononuclear cells. This chain connects TRBV11-3 to TRBJ2-7; no clear D gene. Incomplete CDR3 DNA: TGTGCCAGCAGCTTAGAAGGCGAG. Protein product: CASSLEGE. The complete CDR3 reads CASSLEGEQYF. Together with reference TRBV11-3 and TRBJ2-7, the CDR3 gives the full variable domain: EAGVVQSPRYKIIEKKQPVAFWCNPISGHNTLYWYLQNLGQGPELLIRYENEEAVDDSQLPKDRFSAERLKGVDSTLKIQPAELGDSAVYLCASSLEGEQYFGPGTRLTVT.